This T cell receptor beta chain was identified in a study of PD-1 blockade in classical Hodgkin lymphoma. Only in-frame clones appear in the TCRdb table, and some are missing; sequencing was by immunoSEQ multiplex PCR. The table includes 35,000 to 45,000 clones, 88% detected once. Relapse after autologous stem cell transplantation occurred in every patient, and brentuximab vedotin exposure varied. As to this clone: What it binds is not known.

The study, taken as a whole, reports: Only CD4+ TCR diversity, not CD8+, had risen significantly by C4D1. Reports described newly diagnosed patients as having lower baseline TCR diversity than healthy donors.

Germline trimming cut 4 bases from V and 5 bases from J; bases unmatched to any gene: 13. The CDR3 is 16 residues long. Germline lookup yields CDR1 SGDLS and CDR2 YYNGEE. This sequence originates from a human donor with classical Hodgkin lymphoma. Specimen: peripheral blood mononuclear cells (PBMCs), collected before the second cycle of nivolumab. The rearrangement links TRBV9 to TRBJ2-5; TRBD2 matches 8 bases. The CDR3 DNA reads as TGTGCCAGCAGCCCCCAACGGGGGGGAGGGAAGGAGACCCAGTACTTC. It specifies CASSPQRGGGKETQYF.